This is a list of T cell receptor beta chains from one sample in a study of shared clonotypes between healthy human individuals. Sequencing used immunoSEQ multiplex PCR; TCRdb keeps in-frame clones, though not all of them. The sample has roughly 1.4 million clones, less than 99% seen once; the top ten hold under 0.45%. The specimen sequenced was naive CD4+ T cells sorted from blood. All receptors derive from a man aged 25 to 45 in good health. CDR3s include the opening cysteine and the closing phenylalanine or tryptophan. Clone size is not always given. Where it is, it says once, few, many or a class for expanded clones.

clone_size	v_call	j_call	cdr3_aa
.	TRBV19	TRBJ2-1	CASSLTGGDEQFF
.	TRBV10-2	TRBJ1-1	CASSSGPVNTEAFF
few	TRBV18	TRBJ2-3	CASSPRTSSTDTQYF
.	TRBV10-1	TRBJ2-1	CASSESIQSYNEQFF
.	TRBV10-3	TRBJ2-7	CATGQQGATFEQYF
.	TRBV28	TRBJ2-7	CASSLPAGAYEQYF
.	TRBV19	TRBJ1-5	CASSTGGPLDPQHF
.	TRBV14	TRBJ2-1	CASDPIAGGPNEQFF
once	TRBV11-3	TRBJ2-3	CASQIRNSDTQYF
.	TRBV4-3	TRBJ2-2	CASSPTPLAGLTGELFF
.	TRBV6-6	TRBJ1-5	CASAVRGDYSNQPQHF
.	TRBV9	TRBJ1-3	CASSLSGQGNTIYF
.	TRBV10-3	TRBJ2-1	CAISESGGGENEQFF
.	TRBV30	TRBJ2-5	CAWSVGAGARETQYF
.	TRBV5-1	TRBJ2-1	CASRPAGDLHEQFF
.	TRBV18	TRBJ2-1	CASSPLAGGPETYNEQFF
.	TRBV29-1	TRBJ2-2	CSVRTSGSIGTGELFF
.	TRBV19	TRBJ2-5	CASSVGPGSETQYF
.	TRBV18	TRBJ2-1	CASSGTSSPNGEQFF
.	TRBV21-1	TRBJ2-1	CASSSERERLRHSNEQFF
.	TRBV5-1	TRBJ1-1	CASSWGQTNTEAFF
.	TRBV9	TRBJ2-7	CASSPGVRATSYEQYF
.	TRBV7-2	TRBJ1-2	CASSFAESYYGYTF
once	TRBV5-1	TRBJ2-7	CASSLVKSGGYEQYF
.	TRBV9	TRBJ2-5	CASSVTSGSTATQYF
.	TRBV28	TRBJ2-3	CASSLPSGLAGGQDTQYF
.	TRBV5-4	TRBJ2-3	CASSLKAGGPRTQYF
.	TRBV4-3	TRBJ1-2	CASSQDREGPQIYGYTF